These 4 T cell receptor beta chains came from one sample sequenced in a study of cytomegalovirus exposure and HLA in healthy donors. Primers: 60 Vbeta forward and 13 Jbeta reverse. Repertoires were generated with immunoSEQ multiplex PCR, while TCRdb's copy carries only in-frame clones and drops some. This table holds about 120,000 clones, about 81% found once. What was sequenced was PBMCs. Source of these receptors: a man in his forties or fifties in good health and CMV-seronegative.

The chain carries TRBV29-1 and TRBJ2-2; 10 bases agree with TRBD1. The CDR3 runs 13 residues. In germline, CDR1 is SQVTM, CDR2 ANQGSEA. J was trimmed by 5 bases and V by 8 bases; bases with no gene match: 5. The DNA for the CDR3 is TGCAGCTGTGGACAGGGGGTAACCGGGGAGCTGTTTTTT. Translated, it gives CSCGQGVTGELFF.

The table lists this clone with a few counts. The chain carries TRBV9 and TRBJ2-7; 8 bases fit TRBD1. V dropped 0 bases and J dropped 7; count of bases not matched to a gene: 12. CDR3 size: 16 residues. Germline CDR1 is SGDLS and CDR2 is YYNGEE. This CDR3 is CASSVAGQGSGGEQYF. Here the CDR3 DNA reads TGTGCCAGCAGCGTAGCCGGACAGGGATCAGGAGGAGAGCAGTACTTC.

The V and J genes are TRBV27 and TRBJ1-1; D gene uncertain. Per germline, CDR1 MNHEY and CDR2 SMNVEV (reference sequence). The CDR3 contains 14 residues. V lost 11 bases and J lost 0, with 16 bases in between. The CDR3 nucleotides read TGTGCCCGACCCTGTGCGGTTATGAACACTGAAGCTTTCTTT. Protein sequence: CARPCAVMNTEAFF.

The chain carries TRBV16 and TRBJ1-5; 7 bases match TRBD1. Germline CDR1 KGHSY, CDR2 FQNENV. This CDR3 region has 15 residues. J gave up 4 bases and V 2 bases, and 5 bases lay outside the gene matches. In nucleotides, the CDR3 is TGTGCCAGCAGCCAAAACGACAGGGAGAATCAGCCCCAGCATTTT. This encodes CASSQNDRENQPQHF.